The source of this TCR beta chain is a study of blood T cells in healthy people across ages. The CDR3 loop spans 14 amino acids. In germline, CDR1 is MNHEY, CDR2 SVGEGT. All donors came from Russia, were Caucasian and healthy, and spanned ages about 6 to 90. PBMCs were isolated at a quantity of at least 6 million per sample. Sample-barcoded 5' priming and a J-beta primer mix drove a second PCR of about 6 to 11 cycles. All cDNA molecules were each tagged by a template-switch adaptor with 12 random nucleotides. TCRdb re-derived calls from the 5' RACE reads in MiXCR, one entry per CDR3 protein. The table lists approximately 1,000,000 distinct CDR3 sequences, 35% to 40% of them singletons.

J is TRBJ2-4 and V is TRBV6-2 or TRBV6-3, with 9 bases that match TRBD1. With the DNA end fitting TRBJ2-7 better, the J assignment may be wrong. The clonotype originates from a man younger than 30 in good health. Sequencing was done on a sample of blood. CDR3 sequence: CASSDGQGFHEQYF. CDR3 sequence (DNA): TGTGCCAGCAGTGACGGACAGGGGTTCCACGAGCAGTACTTC.